This is a list of T cell receptor beta chains from one sample in a study of Graves' ophthalmopathy and Graves' hyperthyroidism. One entry per CDR3 protein, called by TCRdb with MiXCR from the multiplex PCR reads. The table lists 560,000 or so distinct CDR3 sequences, roughly 40% of them singletons. Sequenced: peripheral blood or thyroid tissue (not recorded which). Receptor source: an adult man with Graves' hyperthyroidism. The CDR3 runs from the conserved cysteine through the conserved F or W. Each record gives: D gene, CDR3 length, clone size, J gene, V gene, CDR3 protein, CDR3 DNA. A D gene is named only where the DNA matches it firmly. Clone size is shown for a subset of rows, as once, few, many or a class of expanded clone.

TRBD1,15,-,TRBJ1-5,TRBV12-3/TRBV12-4,CASSFGTGEQETQHF,TGTGCCAGCAGTTTCGGGACAGGGGAACAAGAGACCCAGCATTTT
-,16,many,TRBJ2-2,TRBV6-6,CASSYSGRGDTGELFF,TGTGCCAGCAGTTACTCGGGCAGGGGTGACACCGGGGAGCTGTTTTTT
-,15,-,TRBJ2-2,TRBV9,CASSVGAKGTGELFF,TGTGCCAGCAGCGTAGGGGCTAAAGGCACCGGGGAGCTGTTTTTT
-,13,many,TRBJ1-5,TRBV5-4,CASSMGQNQPQHF,TGTGCCAGCAGCATGGGACAAAATCAGCCCCAGCATTTT
-,13,few,TRBJ2-2,TRBV6-6,CASRPGFTGELFF,TGTGCCAGCAGACCAGGGTTCACCGGGGAGCTGTTTTTT
-,12,many,TRBJ1-2,TRBV5-1,CASSPGLKGYTF,TGCGCCAGCAGCCCTGGACTAAAAGGCTACACCTTC
TRBD1,15,-,TRBJ2-7,TRBV9,CASSVGGTANYEQYF,TGTGCCAGCAGCGTAGGGGGGACAGCGAACTACGAGCAGTACTTC
TRBD1,15,few,TRBJ2-5,TRBV7-9,CASSFRDREQETQYF,TGTGCCAGCAGCTTCCGGGACAGGGAGCAAGAGACCCAGTACTTC
-,12,-,TRBJ2-7,TRBV2,CASSDDGNEQYF,TGTGCCAGCAGTGACGACGGTAATGAGCAGTACTTC
-,13,many,TRBJ2-5,TRBV12-3/TRBV12-4,CASSFVVGETQYF,TGTGCCAGCAGTTTTGTTGTGGGGGAGACCCAGTACTTC
-,17,many,TRBJ1-6,TRBV12-3/TRBV12-4,CASRDAGQGSYNSPLHF,TGTGCCAGCAGAGACGCCGGGCAGGGCTCCTATAATTCACCCCTCCACTTT
-,14,many,TRBJ1-1,TRBV19,CASSIQQGNTEAFF,TGTGCCAGTAGTATCCAACAGGGGAACACTGAAGCTTTCTTT
TRBD2,19,few,TRBJ2-2,TRBV3-1,CASSQVPPWAGGQTGELFF,TGTGCCAGCAGCCAAGTACCTCCCTGGGCGGGGGGGCAGACCGGGGAGCTGTTTTTT
-,14,many,TRBJ1-3,TRBV9,CASSARISGNTIYF,TGTGCCAGCAGCGCCCGAATCTCTGGAAACACCATATATTTT
-,16,-,TRBJ2-7,TRBV4-1,CASSPVLTGVSYEQYF,TGCGCCAGCAGCCCTGTTCTTACGGGAGTTTCGTACGAGCAGTACTTC
TRBD1,14,-,TRBJ1-4,TRBV27,CASSWDRRDEKLFF,TGTGCCAGCAGTTGGGACAGACGGGATGAAAAACTGTTTTTT
-,13,-,TRBJ2-3,TRBV10-3,CAISDGDTDTQYF,TGTGCCATCAGTGACGGGGACACAGATACGCAGTATTTT
-,14,once,TRBJ2-7,TRBV7-9,CASSLSGEHYEQYF,TGTGCCAGCAGCTTATCGGGGGAACACTACGAGCAGTACTTC
-,14,few,TRBJ1-6,TRBV12-3/TRBV12-4,CASSLLINNSPLHF,TGTGCCAGCAGTTTATTAATAAATAATTCACCCCTCCACTTT
TRBD1,14,-,TRBJ1-1,TRBV10-3,CAISDDRGRTEAFF,TGTGCCATCAGTGACGACAGGGGGCGGACTGAAGCTTTCTTT
-,13,few,TRBJ2-3,TRBV20-1,CSASLTSQDTQYF,TGCAGTGCTAGTTTGACCTCGCAAGATACGCAGTATTTT
-,17,-,TRBJ1-5,TRBV19,CASRRLLAGRSNQPQHF,TGTGCCAGTAGACGACTCCTCGCAGGGCGTAGCAATCAGCCCCAGCATTTT
-,13,few,TRBJ2-1,TRBV24-1,CATPMRVSNEQFF,TGTGCCACCCCAATGAGAGTTAGCAATGAGCAGTTCTTC
-,14,-,TRBJ2-3,TRBV11-2,CASSLSQLADTQYF,TGTGCCAGCAGCTTAAGCCAGCTCGCAGATACGCAGTATTTT
-,13,-,TRBJ2-5,TRBV7-9,CASSTWRVETQYF,TGTGCCAGCAGCACTTGGAGGGTAGAGACCCAGTACTTC
-,12,-,TRBJ2-7,TRBV9,CASSRESYPSNF,TGTGCCAGCAGCCGCGAGTCCTATCCCTCTAACTTC
TRBD1,11,-,TRBJ2-7,TRBV20-1,CSAGTGAEQYF,TGCAGTGCTGGGACAGGAGCCGAGCAGTACTTC
-,13,many,TRBJ1-1,TRBV5-5,CASSPEGRTRAFF,TGTGCCAGCAGCCCCGAGGGGCGGACTAGAGCTTTCTTT
TRBD1,18,-,TRBJ2-7,TRBV12-3/TRBV12-4,CASSPRDRDTVVPYEQYF,TGTGCCAGCAGTCCCCGGGACAGGGACACGGTGGTCCCCTACGAGCAGTACTTC
-,15,many,TRBJ1-5,TRBV6-6,CASTLAPYSNQPQHF,TGTGCCAGCACCCTGGCACCCTATAGCAATCAGCCCCAGCATTTT
TRBD1,13,few,TRBJ1-1,TRBV12-5,CASGPTGEGEAFF,TGTGCTAGTGGTCCGACAGGGGAGGGTGAAGCTTTCTTT
-,17,once,TRBJ1-4,TRBV15,CATSRDRGNGGNEKLFF,TGTGCCACCAGCAGAGATAGAGGGAATGGCGGTAATGAAAAACTGTTTTTT
TRBD1,14,-,TRBJ1-2,TRBV10-3,CAISFPGQGLGYTF,TGTGCCATCAGTTTCCCCGGACAGGGACTCGGCTACACCTTC